The 16 T cell receptor beta chains presented below share a single source sample, sequenced in a study of T cell responses to AZD1222 COVID-19 vaccine. Some clones are missing from TCRdb's copy, which holds only in-frame ones; the method was immunoSEQ multiplex PCR. This sample carries 70,000 to 90,000 clones, approximately 90% of them seen once, and the ten largest clones take about 2.2%. Sequenced material: peripheral blood, taken on day 0 of AZD1222 vaccination. The receptors were gathered from an adult in good health.

The gene calls are TRBV19 and TRBJ2-1; 11 bases map to TRBD2. CDR3 length equals 15 residues. Germline assignment: CDR1 LNHDA and CDR2 SQIVND (reference sequence). Trimming took 7 bases from V and 1 from J; bases not matched to a gene: 3. Here the CDR3 DNA reads TGTGCCAGTAAAACTAGCGGGGGATCCTACAATGAGCAGTTCTTC. This encodes CASKTSGGSYNEQFF.

This chain joins TRBV7-8 and TRBJ2-2, with 7 nucleotides matching TRBD1. V lost 4 bases to trimming and J lost 4 bases; unmatched junction nucleotides: 6. The CDR3 runs to 15 residues. Germline CDR1 is SGHVS and CDR2 is FQNEAQ. The CDR3 DNA reads as TGTGCCAGCAGCTCGTCAGGGGGAGCCACCGGGGAGCTGTTTTTT. Translating gives CASSSSGGATGELFF. Full variable domain (outside the CDR3, taken from reference TRBV7-8 and TRBJ2-2): GAGVSQSPRYKVAKRGQDVALRCDPISGHVSLFWYQQALGQGPEFLTYFQNEAQLDKSGLPSDRFFAERPEGSVSTLKIQRTQQEDSAVYLCASSSSGGATGELFFGEGSRLTVL.

The V gene is TRBV4-3, the J gene TRBJ1-2; D remains unclear. The V and J ends lost 4 bases and 3 bases respectively, with 12 bases between them. CDR3 size: 14 residues. Per the germline V gene, CDR1 is LGHNA and CDR2 is YSLEER. DNA of the CDR3: TGCGCCAGCAGCCCTTCGTGGGGAGACTATGGCTACACCTTC. This codes for CASSPSWGDYGYTF.

The genes are TRBV5-1 and TRBJ2-3; tentatively, D is TRBD2 (5 bases). This CDR3 is built from 12 residues. Germline V CDR1 and CDR2: SGHRS, YFSETQ. Trimming stripped 4 bases from V and 15 bases from J, with 18 bases between. CDR3 DNA sequence: TGCGCCAGCAGCCCCGGGGTCCTCCCTGGCTATTTT. Protein product: CASSPGVLPGYF.

V is TRBV13 and J is TRBJ2-7; D is unresolved. The V and J ends lost 0 bases and 3 bases respectively, with 0 bases between them. This CDR3 contains 11 residues. Germline CDR1 reads PRHDT; CDR2 reads FYEKMQ (reference sequence). The CDR3, as DNA: TGTGCCAGCAGCTTAGGCTACGAGCAGTACTTC. It codes for CASSLGYEQYF.

V gene TRBV19 combines with J gene TRBJ1-5, with TRBD1 identical over 10 bases. Germline-derived CDR1 and CDR2 are LNHDA and SQIVND (reference sequence). This CDR3 spans 13 amino acids. The trim removed 7 bases at V and 4 bases at J, leaving 1 base unmatched. The CDR3 loop reads CASTDRGNQPQHF. DNA for the CDR3: TGTGCCAGTACGGACAGGGGGAATCAGCCCCAGCATTTT.

The rearrangement links TRBV27 to TRBJ1-2; weak D call: TRBD1 (6 bases). This CDR3 contains 13 residues. Germline V CDR1 and CDR2: MNHEY, SMNVEV (reference sequence). Between the trimmed V and J ends, which lost 5 bases and 4 bases, there was a span of 11 bases. The CDR3 is CASSRTESYGYTF. The CDR3 DNA sequence: TGTGCCAGCAGTCGGACAGAGTCCTATGGCTACACCTTC.

This clone was recorded only once. V and J are TRBV19 and TRBJ2-1; 10 positions match TRBD2. Germline V gene sequence: CDR1 LNHDA, CDR2 SQIVND (reference sequence). This CDR3 has 16 amino acids. V dropped 7 bases and J dropped 6; count of bases not matched to a gene: 12. Written as DNA, the CDR3 is TGTGCCAGTAATGAGGGCAGCGGGAGGGCCTCCAATGAGCAGTTCTTC. Translating gives CASNEGSGRASNEQFF.

This sequence joins TRBV4-3 and TRBJ2-5, with 9 nucleotides matching TRBD2. Germline assignment: CDR1 LGHNA and CDR2 YSLEER. V gave up 2 bases and J gave up 5 bases; unmatched junction bases: 9. CDR3 length equals 16 residues. The CDR3 loop is CASSQRGGADGETQYF. DNA of the CDR3: TGCGCCAGCAGCCAACGCGGGGGGGCCGATGGGGAGACCCAGTACTTC.

This clone was picked up one time. The chain carries TRBV27 and TRBJ1-6; 8 bases line up with TRBD1. V shed 5 bases, J shed 8 bases, and the junction held 5 bases outside the gene matches. The length of the CDR3 is 14 residues. CDR1 is MNHEY, CDR2 SMNVEV, per germline (reference sequence). CDR3 sequence (DNA): TGTGCCAGCAGTCCGGACAGGGCTGATTCACCCCTCCACTTT. Its protein is CASSPDRADSPLHF.

The chain employs TRBV2 and TRBJ1-5; D is perhaps TRBD1 (5 bases). Trimming removed 6 bases from V and 8 bases from J, with 8 bases in between. Germline CDR1 and CDR2: SNHLY and FYNNEI. The CDR3 sequence is 11 residues long. The CDR3 DNA follows: TGTGCCAGCAGCGTAGGGGAGCCCCAGCATTTT. Translating it yields CASSVGEPQHF.

V and J are TRBV20-1 and TRBJ1-1, with D possibly matching TRBD1 (6 bases). Germline loops: CDR1 DFQATT, CDR2 SNEGSKA (reference sequence). With 3 bases removed from V and 0 bases from J, the gap between germline ends came to 17 bases. This CDR3 region has 16 residues. CDR3 loop: CSASIGGQIMNTEAFF. DNA of the CDR3: TGCAGTGCTAGTATCGGCGGACAGATTATGAACACTGAAGCTTTCTTT.

The rearrangement links TRBV4-3 to TRBJ1-6; possible D gene TRBD1, 5 bases. Germline values: CDR1 LGHNA, CDR2 YSLEER. The CDR3 is 15 amino acids. V lost 0 bases to trimming and J lost 4 bases, with 7 bases between them. CDR3 DNA sequence: TGCGCCAGCAGCCAAGATCCAGGGTATAATTCACCCCTCCACTTT. It codes for CASSQDPGYNSPLHF.

The chain uses TRBV12-3 or TRBV12-4 and TRBJ1-2; D remains ambiguous. This CDR3 spans 13 amino acids. The V gene lost 3 bases and the J gene lost 4 bases, with 9 bases spanning the gap. In DNA form, the CDR3 reads TGTGCCAGCAGTTTTACAGCTAGCTATGGCTACACCTTC. Translating it yields CASSFTASYGYTF.

The sample holds a few counts of this clone. The chain employs TRBV7-2 and TRBJ1-6, with D perhaps TRBD1 (5 bases). V lost 5 bases and J 7 bases, leaving 15 bases between the germline ends. Germline V gives CDR1 SGHTA, CDR2 FQGNSA. There are 15 residues in the CDR3. The CDR3 is CASSPQAVSNSPLHF. DNA of the CDR3: TGTGCCAGCAGCCCACAGGCGGTTTCCAATTCACCCCTCCACTTT.

V and J are TRBV5-1 and TRBJ1-2; D is undetermined. There are 13 residues in the CDR3. Trimming took off 3 bases at V and 6 bases at J, with 12 bases between the two ends. Germline lookup yields CDR1 SGHRS and CDR2 YFSETQ. This CDR3 is CASSYGHEDGYTF. The CDR3 DNA sequence: TGCGCCAGCAGCTACGGCCATGAGGATGGCTACACCTTC.